This T cell receptor beta chain was found in a study of response to subunit inactivated influenza vaccine. Whole-study results and caveats: With each seasonal influenza vaccination, the authors suggested, few new T cells are recruited.

TCRdb called the RT-PCR reads again in MiXCR, with one record for every CDR3 protein. This sample has more than 600,000 distinct CDR3 sequences, with under 20% found just once. A word on this clonotype: Antigen: not known.

Germline loops: CDR1 LGHDT, CDR2 YNNKEL (reference sequence). The V segment lost 1 base and the J segment 4 bases; nucleotides outside the gene matches: 5. The CDR3 covers 15 residues. The chain is built from TRBV3-1 and TRBJ2-7; 9 nucleotides align to TRBD1. This specimen was PBMCs from blood, taken 5 to 6 days after vaccination. This clonotype was sampled from a man aged 45 to 65 who received an inactivated influenza vaccine. CDR3 sequence reads: CASSQVQQGAYEQYF. CDR3 DNA: TGTGCCAGCAGCCAAGTCCAACAGGGGGCTTACGAGCAGTACTTC.